The 23 T cell receptor beta chains below all came from one sample that was sequenced in a study of shared clonotypes between healthy human individuals (dated by TCRdb to between 2020 and 2021). Library preparation was by the immunoSEQ multiplex PCR assay. In TCRdb, the immuneACCESS table is reduced to in-frame sequences with V and J assigned. These tables do not hold every clone; where another copy was compared, an unresolved V gene accounts for under half, and the others remain unexplained. In this sample the table shows around 2.5 million clones, more than 85% of which occur a single time. The ten largest clonotypes hold around 0.4% of the sample. The sequenced sample consisted of naive CD4+ T cells from PBMCs. The cell subset or site tag for this specimen amounts to: CD45RA+ positively selected. Receptor source: a man aged 18-30 years in good health. Some clones in this sample may be carry-over from other donors' samples.

CDR3 nucleotide sequence: TGTGCCAGCAGTAACGACAGGGGGCCGGATGAGCAGTTCTTC. Amino acid sequence: CASSNDRGPDEQFF. The chain joins TRBV2 to TRBJ2-1; 10 positions agree with TRBD1. V gave up 5 bases and J gave up 8 bases; unmatched junction bases: 6. This CDR3 region has 14 residues. In germline, CDR1 is SNHLY, CDR2 FYNNEI.

The chain is built from TRBV18 and TRBJ1-3, with a tentative D call TRBD1 (6 bases). The V end lost 3 bases, the J end lost 6 bases, and 12 bases lay between the germline ends. This CDR3 is 14 amino acids long. Germline V gives CDR1 KGHSH, CDR2 LQKENI. CDR3 region: CASSPNRVENTIYF. CDR3 coding DNA: TGTGCCAGCTCACCGAACAGGGTTGAAAACACCATATATTTT.

The chain couples TRBV28 to TRBJ1-2, with D unclear. The germline V and J ends were trimmed by 3 bases and 2 bases, with 10 bases remaining between them. The CDR3 contains 14 residues. The V gene's germline CDR1 is MDHEN and CDR2 SYDVKM. The CDR3 region has the DNA TGTGCCAGCAGTTTGCCCAGCCAAAACTATGGCTACACCTTC. Translating gives CASSLPSQNYGYTF.

In regard to this clone: The sample has other DNA sequences that encode this CDR3 too. CDR3 sequence reads: CASSLSTEAFF. The DNA of the CDR3 is TGTGCCAGCAGCTTATCGACTGAAGCTTTCTTT. This sequence joins TRBV11-2 and TRBJ1-1; the D is unclear. Between the trimmed V and J ends, which lost 2 bases and 5 bases, there was a span of 3 bases. The CDR3 sequence is 11 residues long. Germline CDR1 SGHAT, CDR2 FQNNGV.

The chain recombines TRBV7-2 with TRBJ2-5; maybe TRBD1 (6 bases). Germline V gives CDR1 SGHTA, CDR2 FQGNSA. There are 16 residues in the CDR3. V was pared by 3 bases and J by 1 base, with 15 bases between. The CDR3 DNA follows: TGTGCCAGCAGCTTGGCGGTAGGACAGTTCCAAGAGACCCAGTACTTC. Its protein product is CASSLAVGQFQETQYF.

With regard to this clone: Additional DNA sequences in this sample encode the identical CDR3. V is TRBV5-5 and J is TRBJ2-7; D not resolved. The CDR3 has 13 residues. CDR1 SGHKS and CDR2 YYEKEE come from the germline V gene (reference sequence). V shed 4 bases and J shed 0 bases, with 8 bases lying between them. The CDR3 region is CASSPVGSYEQYF. CDR3 bases: TGTGCCAGCAGCCCGGTGGGCTCCTACGAGCAGTACTTC.

The chain has TRBV4-1 and TRBJ1-5, with no clear D. The germline gives CDR1 MGHRA, CDR2 YSYEKL. The V end lost 1 base, the J end lost 0 bases, and 7 bases lay between the germline ends. CDR3 length: 15 amino acids. The CDR3 DNA reads as TGCGCCAGCAGCCAAGGTCAGCGTAGCAATCAGCCCCAGCATTTT. Translation: CASSQGQRSNQPQHF.

With respect to this clone: The same CDR3 can be traced to other DNA sequences in this sample. This sequence joins TRBV28 and TRBJ1-1; no reliable D call. Deletions cut 3 bases from V and 6 bases from J, with 8 bases between. The germline V gene has CDR1 MDHEN and CDR2 SYDVKM. This CDR3 is built from 12 residues. The CDR3: CASSFRTAEAFF. CDR3 in DNA: TGTGCCAGCAGTTTCCGCACCGCTGAAGCTTTCTTT.

The J gene is TRBJ1-1, the V gene TRBV6-1; D may be TRBD1 (6 bases). Germline assignment: CDR1 MNHNS and CDR2 SASEGT. Trimming pared 0 bases from V and 8 bases from J, leaving 10 bases between. CDR3 length equals 13 residues. The CDR3 DNA is TGTGCCAGCAGTGAAGCCCGGGGGCGCGAAGCTTTCTTT. Encoded protein: CASSEARGREAFF.

This chain connects TRBV28 to TRBJ1-2; 9 bases match TRBD1. Germline V gene data show CDR1 as MDHEN and CDR2 as SYDVKM. The junction had 4 bases not matched to a gene; V was cut back by 6 bases and J by 5 bases. The CDR3 totals 13 residues. The CDR3 loop is CASRWGQGYGYTF. In DNA form, the CDR3 reads TGTGCCAGCAGGTGGGGACAGGGATATGGCTACACCTTC.

In DNA form, the CDR3 reads TGTGCCAGCTCACCACCCCCTAGCCTCCGCTACGAGCAGTACTTC. It is translated as CASSPPPSLRYEQYF. This chain links TRBV18 with TRBJ2-7; TRBD2 might be the D (5 bases). The CDR3 totals 15 residues. In germline, CDR1 is KGHSH, CDR2 LQKENI. Trimming removed 0 bases at V and 3 bases at J, with 12 bases between.

The chain has TRBV18 and TRBJ2-1; D gene unclear. Germline V gene sequence: CDR1 KGHSH, CDR2 LQKENI. V shed 0 bases and J shed 5 bases, with 2 bases lying between them. This CDR3 comprises 12 residues. The chain's CDR3 is CASSPPDNEQFF. CDR3 DNA: TGTGCCAGCTCACCACCCGACAATGAGCAGTTCTTC.

The chain couples TRBV5-8 to TRBJ1-1; D may be TRBD1 (5 bases). Germline assignment: CDR1 SGHTS and CDR2 YDEGEE. V was clipped by 0 bases and J by 1 base, with 22 bases between them. This CDR3 has 19 amino acids. CDR3 sequence: CASSLASIWGSGKNTEAFF. CDR3 sequence (DNA): TGTGCCAGCAGCTTGGCCAGTATTTGGGGGAGTGGAAAGAACACTGAAGCTTTCTTT.

V usage is TRBV5-1 and J usage is TRBJ2-5; D not certain. This CDR3 contains 12 residues. Trimming pared 5 bases from V and 7 bases from J, leaving 12 bases between. Germline values: CDR1 SGHRS, CDR2 YFSETQ. CDR3 sequence reads: CASRSWSGTQYF. The DNA for the CDR3 is TGCGCCAGCAGGAGCTGGTCGGGGACCCAGTACTTC.

Notes on this clone: Other nucleotide sequences in the sample specify the same CDR3. The rearrangement uses TRBV20-1 and TRBJ2-3, with D unresolved. CDR3 size: 10 residues. V lost 2 bases and J lost 4, with 1 base in between. CDR1 and CDR2 from the germline V gene are DFQATT and SNEGSKA (reference sequence). Written as DNA, the CDR3 is TGCAGTGCTAGATCAGATACGCAGTATTTT. Its protein is CSARSDTQYF.

The chain combines TRBV29-1 with TRBJ2-3; D is unclear. The V gene lost 7 bases and the J gene lost 0 bases, with 11 bases spanning the gap. The CDR3 contains 13 residues. Germline CDR1 is SQVTM and CDR2 is ANQGSEA. In nucleotides, the CDR3 is TGCAGCGGGCGACACTCTAGCACAGATACGCAGTATTTT. Amino acid sequence: CSGRHSSTDTQYF.

J is TRBJ1-5 and V is TRBV19; D is unclear. V was pared by 7 bases and J by 5 bases, with 12 bases between. The CDR3 length is 13 residues. Germline V gives CDR1 LNHDA, CDR2 SQIVND (reference sequence). Here the CDR3 DNA reads TGTGCCAGTATCGGACGGGGAGATCAGCCCCAGCATTTT. As protein: CASIGRGDQPQHF.

This clone was seen once. The genes are TRBV30 and TRBJ2-1; 14 bases match TRBD2. V gave up 3 bases and J gave up 5 bases; unmatched junction bases: 21. This CDR3 is 21 amino acids long. Germline assignment: CDR1 GTSNPN and CDR2 SVGIG (reference sequence). DNA of the CDR3: TGTGCCTGGAGACACCCCCTAAAGACTAGCGGGAGGGCCTATTTGAACAATGAGCAGTTCTTC. The encoded protein is CAWRHPLKTSGRAYLNNEQFF.

The chain is built from TRBV29-1 and TRBJ1-1, with 8 bases fitting TRBD1. CDR3 length equals 13 residues. CDR1 and CDR2 from the germline V gene are SQVTM and ANQGSEA. Trimming took 6 bases from V and 6 from J; bases not matched to a gene: 9. The CDR3 is CSVPDRDGAEAFF. In DNA form, the CDR3 reads TGCAGCGTCCCGGACAGGGATGGCGCTGAAGCTTTCTTT.

CDR3 in DNA: TGTGCCAGCAGCTCCAACAGGGGGGCTAATGAAAAACTGTTTTTT. Protein product: CASSSNRGANEKLFF. This sequence joins TRBV7-2 and TRBJ1-4; 8 nucleotides match TRBD1. Germline V gives CDR1 SGHTA, CDR2 FQGNSA. J gave up 3 bases and V 4 bases, and 4 bases lay outside the gene matches. CDR3 size: 15 residues.

The genes are TRBV11-1 and TRBJ1-2; 7 bases align to TRBD1. Germline V gene sequence: CDR1 SGHAT, CDR2 FQDESV (reference sequence). This CDR3 spans 13 amino acids. Trimming at V came to 5 bases and at J to 8 bases, leaving 8 bases not matched to a gene. The CDR3: CASSPAGGWGYTF. The CDR3 region has the DNA TGTGCCAGCAGCCCGGCAGGGGGATGGGGCTACACCTTC.

The V call is TRBV27, the J call TRBJ2-1; the match to TRBD2 covers 10 bases. The CDR3 sequence is 18 residues long. The trim removed 5 bases at V and 0 bases at J, leaving 10 bases unmatched. Germline CDR1 MNHEY, CDR2 SMNVEV (reference sequence). This CDR3 reads CASSLPGSGGGSYNEQFF. In DNA, the CDR3 is TGTGCCAGCAGTCTGCCGGGGAGCGGGGGGGGCTCCTACAATGAGCAGTTCTTC.

This clone was detected once. This chain links TRBV25-1 with TRBJ1-3, with TRBD1 identical over 9 bases. The germline V gene has CDR1 MGHDK and CDR2 SYGVNS. V shed 4 bases, J shed 2 bases, and the junction held 3 bases outside the gene matches. This CDR3 has 15 residues. CDR3 nucleotide sequence: TGTGCCAGCAGTGTCACAGGGGGCACTGGAAACACCATATATTTT. This gives the protein CASSVTGGTGNTIYF.